The 29 T cell receptor beta chains below all came from one sample that was sequenced in a study of cytomegalovirus exposure and HLA in healthy donors. Primers: 60 Vbeta forward and 13 Jbeta reverse. Sequencing was performed with immunoSEQ multiplex PCR; in TCRdb, only in-frame clones are kept and a portion is missing. The sample carries approximately 180,000 clones, approximately 80% recorded once. Sequenced sample: PBMCs. Receptors were obtained from a woman aged 25 to 45 in good health and CMV-seronegative.

V usage is TRBV7-6 and J usage is TRBJ2-7, with TRBD1 identical over 8 bases. The CDR3 has 14 residues. Germline V gene data show CDR1 as SGHVS and CDR2 as FNYEAQ. Trimming removed 2 bases from V and 7 bases from J; junction bases left unmatched: 7. The CDR3 here is CASSLIQGAREQYF. The CDR3 DNA sequence: TGTGCCAGCAGCTTAATTCAGGGGGCGAGGGAGCAGTACTTC.

The gene calls are TRBV6-6 and TRBJ1-5; 10 bases map to TRBD1. Germline assignment: CDR1 MNHNY and CDR2 SVGAGI (reference sequence). After removal of 2 bases from V and 5 bases from J, the junction contained 6 bases not matched to a gene. The CDR3 totals 16 residues. The CDR3, as DNA: TGTGCCAGCAGTTACCCGGGGACAGGGGCCCATCAGCCCCAGCATTTT. Translated, it gives CASSYPGTGAHQPQHF.

This chain links TRBV7-2 with TRBJ2-5; 7 bases are a match to TRBD2. Germline V gene sequence: CDR1 SGHTA, CDR2 FQGNSA. This CDR3 is 15 amino acids long. The ends lost 6 bases at V and 1 base at J; junction bases unmatched: 8. The CDR3, as DNA: TGTGCCAGCAGTCATACAGCGGGAACCCAAGAGACCCAGTACTTC. Amino acid sequence: CASSHTAGTQETQYF. The full variable domain, completed using reference TRBV7-2 and TRBJ2-5, is GAGVSQSPSNKVTEKGKDVELRCDPISGHTALYWYRQSLGQGLEFLIYFQGNSAPDKSGLPSDRFSAERTGGSVSTLTIQRTQQEDSAVYLCASSHTAGTQETQYFGPGTRLLVL.

The chain joins TRBV5-1 to TRBJ1-6; D is ambiguous. The CDR3 spans 14 residues. Germline lookup yields CDR1 SGHRS and CDR2 YFSETQ. Trimming shortened V by 0 bases and J by 7 bases, and 8 bases separated the two germline ends. CDR3 amino acids: CASSLGQNNSPLHF. The CDR3 DNA follows: TGCGCCAGCAGCTTGGGGCAGAACAATTCACCCCTCCACTTT.

This clone has more than one count but fewer than ten. The rearrangement joins TRBV7-9 to TRBJ2-3; 8 nucleotides align to TRBD2. CDR1 is SEHNR, CDR2 FQNEAQ, per germline (reference sequence). The CDR3 is 15 amino acids. With V trimmed by 4 bases and J by 5 bases, 8 bases remained unmatched. As DNA, the CDR3 is TGTGCCAGCAGCTCAGGACTAGCAAGAGAAGATACGCAGTATTTT. Translation: CASSSGLAREDTQYF.

This clone appeared a single time. The V and J genes are TRBV27 and TRBJ2-3; TRBD1 aligns across 11 bases. Germline CDR1 reads MNHEY; CDR2 reads SMNVEV (reference sequence). The CDR3 loop spans 14 amino acids. The J segment lost 5 bases and the V segment lost 8 bases, leaving 6 bases of the junction unmatched. The CDR3 loop is CASSGTGGLDTQYF. CDR3 coding DNA: TGTGCCAGCTCCGGGACAGGGGGGTTAGATACGCAGTATTTT.

The genes are TRBV5-1 and TRBJ2-7; 9 positions agree with TRBD2. Germline V CDR1 and CDR2: SGHRS, YFSETQ. This CDR3 comprises 15 residues. V was pared by 4 bases and J by 3 bases, with 8 bases of the junction left unmatched. The CDR3 DNA follows: TGCGCCAGCAGCGCCGCTAGCGGGGCCCTCTACGAGCAGTACTTC. Translation: CASSAASGALYEQYF.

This clone occurred a few times. The V gene is TRBV5-1, the J gene TRBJ2-7, with TRBD1 matching over 7 bases. With V trimmed by 3 bases and J by 4 bases, 7 bases remained unmatched. This CDR3 region has 14 residues. CDR1 and CDR2 (germline): SGHRS, YFSETQ. In nucleotides, the CDR3 is TGCGCCAGCAGCTCCTTACCGACAGGGTACGAGCAGTACTTC. It translates to CASSSLPTGYEQYF.

The rearrangement links TRBV19 to TRBJ1-2; D gene uncertain. This CDR3 contains 12 residues. Germline CDR1 LNHDA, CDR2 SQIVND (reference sequence). Trimming shortened V by 7 bases and J by 6 bases, and 12 bases separated the two germline ends. The CDR3: CASTIEGHGYTF. The CDR3 DNA follows: TGTGCCAGTACCATTGAGGGCCATGGCTACACCTTC.

The table lists this clone with a count of one. The CDR3 DNA follows: TGTGCCAGCAGCATACAGGGGGTAGTCACTGAAGCTTTCTTT. This encodes CASSIQGVVTEAFF. The V and J genes are TRBV7-2 and TRBJ1-1; 8 positions match TRBD1. V lost 5 bases to trimming and J lost 4 bases; unmatched junction nucleotides: 6. The CDR3 is 14 amino acids. From germline, CDR1 is SGHTA and CDR2 FQGNSA.

CDR3 loop: CASSPLYGSGRSYEQYF. DNA for the CDR3: TGTGCCAGCAGTCCGCTCTACGGGAGTGGGAGATCCTACGAGCAGTACTTC. The chain combines TRBV11-2 with TRBJ2-7; a weak D match, TRBD2 (6 bases). The germline CDR1 and CDR2 sequences are SGHAT and FQNNGV. Trimming cost V 6 bases and J 1 base, with 22 bases left between them. The CDR3 has 17 amino acids.

V and J are TRBV18 and TRBJ1-1; D possibly corresponds to TRBD1 (5 bases). The germline V gene encodes CDR1 KGHSH and CDR2 LQKENI. The V and J ends lost 8 bases and 3 bases respectively, with 13 bases between them. The CDR3 totals 13 residues. This CDR3 is CASRVGVDTEAFF. The DNA of the CDR3 is TGTGCCAGCCGCGTAGGGGTAGACACTGAAGCTTTCTTT.

V usage is TRBV7-9 and J usage is TRBJ1-1; D call uncertain. CDR1 and CDR2 (germline): SEHNR, FQNEAQ (reference sequence). The CDR3 runs to 15 residues. Trimming removed 3 bases at V and 0 bases at J, with 11 bases between. Here the CDR3 DNA reads TGTGCCAGCAGCTTTCTTCAAACTATGAACACTGAAGCTTTCTTT. Protein: CASSFLQTMNTEAFF.

The chain is built from TRBV6-1 and TRBJ1-1, with no clear D. Trimming shortened V by 5 bases and J by 6 bases, and 13 bases separated the two germline ends. Germline assignment: CDR1 MNHNS and CDR2 SASEGT. This CDR3 is built from 13 residues. The CDR3 loop reads CASSRGSRSEAFF. The CDR3 coding sequence is TGTGCCAGCAGTCGCGGGAGCCGCTCTGAAGCTTTCTTT.

The rearrangement joins TRBV6-5 to TRBJ1-2, with 11 bases that match TRBD1. Looked up from germline, CDR1 is MNHEY and CDR2 is SVGAGI. The CDR3 loop spans 16 amino acids. The ends lost 2 bases at V and 2 bases at J; junction bases unmatched: 4. CDR3: CASSYQDRGLNYGYTF. Here the CDR3 DNA reads TGTGCCAGCAGTTACCAGGACAGGGGGCTGAACTATGGCTACACCTTC.

The chain uses TRBV10-3 and TRBJ1-1; 9 nucleotides agree with TRBD1. J was trimmed by 4 bases and V by 4 bases; bases with no gene match: 7. The CDR3 sequence is 15 residues long. Germline assignment: CDR1 ENHRY and CDR2 SYGVKD. The CDR3 is CAISGLQGAGTEAFF. The DNA for the CDR3 is TGTGCCATCAGTGGGCTACAGGGGGCAGGCACTGAAGCTTTCTTT.

This chain connects TRBV11-3 to TRBJ2-4, with D tentatively TRBD1 (5 bases). This CDR3 has 17 amino acids. V shed 4 bases and J shed 0 bases, with 16 bases lying between them. Per germline, CDR1 SGHNT and CDR2 YENEEA. CDR3 sequence reads: CASSSLGAFLAKNIQYF. In DNA form, the CDR3 reads TGTGCCAGCAGCTCCCTAGGGGCTTTCCTAGCCAAAAACATTCAGTACTTC.

This chain joins TRBV5-1 and TRBJ2-7; 10 nucleotides line up with TRBD1. Per the germline V gene, CDR1 is SGHRS and CDR2 is YFSETQ. Trimming at V came to 6 bases and at J to 3 bases, leaving 6 bases not matched to a gene. This CDR3 has 14 amino acids. The CDR3 here is CASKLRDRGYEQYF. The CDR3 DNA reads as TGCGCCAGCAAACTCCGGGACAGGGGCTACGAGCAGTACTTC.

The chain joins TRBV27 to TRBJ2-4; 8 positions agree with TRBD1. With V trimmed by 4 bases and J by 10 bases, 6 bases remained unmatched. This CDR3 spans 13 amino acids. CDR1 is MNHEY, CDR2 SMNVEV, per germline (reference sequence). CDR3 residues: CASSSTGGKIQYF. The DNA for the CDR3 is TGTGCCAGCAGTTCCACAGGGGGAAAAATTCAGTACTTC.

The V gene is TRBV5-1, the J gene TRBJ1-2; no clear D. The V gene's germline CDR1 is SGHRS and CDR2 YFSETQ. The CDR3 has 13 amino acids. V dropped 1 base and J dropped 12 bases, with 16 bases sitting between them. The CDR3 nucleotides read TGCGCCAGCAGCTTGCAAGCCGGGCGGGTCGACACCTTC. Translating gives CASSLQAGRVDTF.

The rearrangement uses TRBV4-1 and TRBJ1-4; 8 bases are shared with TRBD1. The junction had 8 bases not matched to a gene; V was cut back by 0 bases and J by 8 bases. This CDR3 is 16 amino acids long. CDR1 and CDR2 (germline): MGHRA, YSYEKL. CDR3 in amino acids: CASSQDTGGLREKLFF. The CDR3, as DNA: TGCGCCAGCAGCCAAGATACAGGGGGACTGAGGGAAAAACTGTTTTTT.

The V call is TRBV7-2, the J call TRBJ2-5; D might be TRBD2 (5 bases). The V end was cut by 5 bases, the J end by 5 bases, with 15 bases between. CDR1 is SGHTA, CDR2 FQGNSA, per germline. The CDR3 is 14 amino acids. Written as DNA, the CDR3 is TGTGCCAGCAGCACCCAGTCGGGGTGGGAGACCCAGTACTTC. This gives the protein CASSTQSGWETQYF. Full variable domain (rest looked up from reference TRBV7-2 and TRBJ2-5): GAGVSQSPSNKVTEKGKDVELRCDPISGHTALYWYRQSLGQGLEFLIYFQGNSAPDKSGLPSDRFSAERTGGSVSTLTIQRTQQEDSAVYLCASSTQSGWETQYFGPGTRLLVL.

The rearrangement uses TRBV19 and TRBJ2-3; a possible D gene is TRBD2 (5 bases). Germline CDR1 and CDR2: LNHDA and SQIVND (reference sequence). The V and J ends lost 4 bases and 7 bases respectively, with 15 bases between them. The CDR3 has 14 residues. The DNA for the CDR3 is TGTGCCAGTAGTACTAGCCATTCCCAATATACGCAGTATTTT. Residues: CASSTSHSQYTQYF.

This sequence joins TRBV18 and TRBJ1-4; 8 bases map to TRBD1. V dropped 2 bases and J dropped 10; count of bases not matched to a gene: 0. Looked up from germline, CDR1 is KGHSH and CDR2 is LQKENI. This CDR3 has 12 residues. For the CDR3, the DNA is TGTGCCAGCTCACCAGGGACAGGAAAACTGTTTTTT. Amino acid sequence: CASSPGTGKLFF.

J is TRBJ1-5 and V is TRBV19, with D unresolved. The CDR3 is made up of 16 amino acids. Germline V lookup: CDR1 LNHDA, CDR2 SQIVND (reference sequence). The V gene lost 2 bases and the J gene lost 2 bases, with 13 bases spanning the gap. The CDR3 here is CASSISPRYGNQPQHF. The CDR3 DNA sequence: TGTGCCAGTAGTATATCACCCCGGTACGGCAATCAGCCCCAGCATTTT. Using reference TRBV19 and TRBJ1-5 for the parts outside the CDR3, the full variable domain is DGGITQSPKYLFRKEGQNVTLSCEQNLNHDAMYWYRQDPGQGLRLIYYSQIVNDFQKGDIAEGYSVSREKKESFPLTVTSAQKNPTAFYLCASSISPRYGNQPQHFGDGTRLSIL.

V and J are TRBV7-8 and TRBJ1-2, with unresolved D. Germline V gives CDR1 SGHVS, CDR2 FQNEAQ. This CDR3 has 14 residues. V shed 1 base and J shed 4 bases, with 10 bases lying between them. The CDR3 reads CASSLDRTLYGYTF. The CDR3 DNA is TGTGCCAGCAGCTTAGACAGAACCCTCTATGGCTACACCTTC.

This clone was counted between two and nine times. V and J are TRBV4-3 and TRBJ2-7; D is perhaps TRBD1 (6 bases). This CDR3 is built from 16 residues. CDR1 and CDR2 (germline): LGHNA, YSLEER. V was pared by 0 bases and J by 4 bases, with 16 bases between. CDR3 sequence reads: CASSQDQAGRGYEQYF. CDR3 DNA: TGCGCCAGCAGCCAAGATCAGGCGGGCAGGGGTTACGAGCAGTACTTC.

The genes are TRBV5-1 and TRBJ2-7, with 7 bases that match TRBD2. Germline V CDR1 and CDR2: SGHRS, YFSETQ. With 4 bases clipped from V and 3 bases from J, the junction kept 10 bases outside the gene matches. The CDR3 has 15 residues. The CDR3 sequence: CASSLTSGTNYEQYF. The CDR3 nucleotides are TGCGCCAGCAGCCTAACGAGCGGGACTAACTACGAGCAGTACTTC.

The rearrangement uses TRBV10-2 and TRBJ1-2, with 9 bases identical to TRBD1. The germline V gene encodes CDR1 WSHSY and CDR2 SAAADI. The CDR3 contains 15 residues. V was clipped by 2 bases and J by 9 bases; unmatched bases: 10. CDR3 nucleotide sequence: TGCGCCAGCAGTGAGCAAGGACAGGGGCGCCCAAGCTACACCTTC. Residues: CASSEQGQGRPSYTF.